This record looks at one T cell receptor (beta chain) sequence and its context. Its antigen is not known. Here immunoSEQ multiplex PCR was the method, and the copy in TCRdb shows in-frame clones only, minus some. The data contain fewer than 50,000 clones, roughly 60% of them singletons. This sample was taken from a study of radiotherapy plus CTLA-4 blockade in lung cancer. Study-wide results and caveats: In blood, after radiotherapy plus ipilimumab, tumor-derived TCR clones expanded. Early clonal dynamics of blood T cells, together with interferon-beta, were reported as the best response predictor.

With ipilimumab providing CTLA-4 blockade, focal radiation was administered to patients who had chemo-refractory metastatic non-small-cell lung cancer. The material was peripheral blood, obtained from a patient treated with radiotherapy plus ipilimumab. The sequence derives from a human donor with non-small cell lung cancer who had a partial response to radiotherapy plus ipilimumab.

This chain's CDR3 is CAATTSRGSTTEAFF. CDR3 nucleotides: TGTGCCGCAACCACCTCAAGGGGAAGTACCACTGAAGCTTTCTTT. The gene calls are TRBV6-1 and TRBJ1-1, with D tentatively TRBD1 (5 bases). The germline gives CDR1 MNHNS, CDR2 SASEGT. Deletions cut 11 bases from V and 4 bases from J, with 23 bases between. This CDR3 is 15 amino acids long.